The 26 T cell receptor beta chains reported below all come from one sample, sequenced in a study of blood T cell repertoires in COVID-19. Here immunoSEQ multiplex PCR was the method, and the copy in TCRdb shows in-frame clones only, minus some. The sample contains 250,000 or so clones, approximately 80% of which appear only once. Source material: peripheral blood. These receptors all stem from a woman aged 18-29 years with acute or convalescent COVID-19.

The chain combines TRBV6-5 with TRBJ1-1; TRBD1 might be the D (5 bases). The CDR3 runs 13 residues. Germline V CDR1 and CDR2: MNHEY, SVGAGI. Trimming cost V 0 bases and J 4 bases, with 6 bases left between them. This CDR3 reads CASSYSTATEAFF. For the CDR3, the DNA is TGTGCCAGCAGTTACTCGACAGCCACTGAAGCTTTCTTT.

The sample holds a few counts of this clone. The gene calls are TRBV7-8 and TRBJ2-3; D is unresolved. Trimming removed 1 base at V and 4 bases at J, with 6 bases between. The CDR3 consists of 13 residues. In germline, CDR1 is SGHVS, CDR2 FQNEAQ. This chain's CDR3 is CASSLERSDTQYF. CDR3 bases: TGTGCCAGCAGCTTAGAGAGGTCAGATACGCAGTATTTT.

This clone has only a few counts. The chain combines TRBV6-4 with TRBJ1-4; D gene uncertain. The CDR3 extends over 17 amino acids. Germline CDR1 and CDR2: MRHNA and SNTAGT. V gave up 0 bases and J gave up 3 bases, with 14 bases separating them. The CDR3 sequence: CASSDSFRDRANEKLFF. DNA of the CDR3: TGTGCCAGCAGTGACTCGTTCCGGGATCGGGCTAATGAAAAACTGTTTTTT.

The J gene is TRBJ1-2, the V gene TRBV4-3, with no clear D. Deletions cut 3 bases from V and 3 bases from J, with 8 bases between. The CDR3 contains 13 residues. Germline V gene data show CDR1 as LGHNA and CDR2 as YSLEER. Written as DNA, the CDR3 is TGCGCCAGCAGCCAGGGGAGAGACTATGGCTACACCTTC. As protein: CASSQGRDYGYTF.

The V call is TRBV27, the J call TRBJ2-7; TRBD2 matches at 14 bases. Germline V gene sequence: CDR1 MNHEY, CDR2 SMNVEV (reference sequence). J was trimmed by 9 bases and V by 3 bases; bases with no gene match: 7. The CDR3 contains 15 residues. The chain's CDR3 is CASSFQGLAGVGQYF. CDR3 in DNA: TGTGCCAGCAGTTTCCAGGGACTAGCGGGAGTGGGGCAGTACTTC.

The chain is built from TRBV4-3 and TRBJ2-3, with D unresolved. The CDR3 consists of 15 residues. Trimming took off 4 bases at V and 0 bases at J, with 11 bases between the two ends. CDR1 is LGHNA, CDR2 YSLEER, per germline. CDR3 coding DNA: TGCGCCAGCAGCCCCGTTCTAGTCAGCACAGATACGCAGTATTTT. This encodes CASSPVLVSTDTQYF.

This chain joins TRBV12-3 or TRBV12-4 and TRBJ1-1; tentatively, D is TRBD1 (6 bases). The CDR3 has 13 amino acids. V was clipped by 0 bases and J by 8 bases, with 10 bases between them. The CDR3 spells CASSLAVGTEAFF. The CDR3 nucleotides read TGTGCCAGCAGTTTAGCGGTCGGGACAGAAGCTTTCTTT.

The gene calls are TRBV7-2 and TRBJ1-3, with 7 bases fitting TRBD1. Germline CDR1 and CDR2: SGHTA and FQGNSA. J gave up 1 base and V 4 bases, and 1 base lay outside the gene matches. The CDR3 extends over 14 amino acids. This chain's CDR3 is CASSSQGSGNTIYF. CDR3 coding DNA: TGTGCCAGCAGCTCACAGGGGTCTGGAAACACCATATATTTT.

In its sample, this clone was seen a few times. The chain recombines TRBV18 with TRBJ2-4, with 11 nucleotides matching TRBD1. Germline V lookup: CDR1 KGHSH, CDR2 LQKENI. V dropped 3 bases and J dropped 3; count of bases not matched to a gene: 13. The CDR3 runs 19 residues. The chain's CDR3 is CASSPRDRGGSGDKNIQYF. In DNA, the CDR3 is TGTGCCAGCTCACCTCGGGACAGGGGGGGAAGCGGAGACAAAAACATTCAGTACTTC.

This clone was counted only a few times. The V gene is TRBV15, the J gene TRBJ2-4, with D perhaps TRBD1 (5 bases). The CDR3 contains 15 residues. The V and J ends lost 4 bases and 1 base respectively, with 11 bases between them. CDR1 is LNHNV, CDR2 YYDKDF, per germline (reference sequence). CDR3 loop: CATSKSRAAKNIQYF. The CDR3 bases are TGTGCCACCAGCAAATCCAGGGCCGCCAAAAACATTCAGTACTTC.

The CDR3 DNA follows: TGTGCCAGTAGCCCAACCGCCGGGACAGGGGGTTTATGGGGCAATCAGCCCCAGCATTTT. As protein: CASSPTAGTGGLWGNQPQHF. This rearrangement joins TRBV19 to TRBJ1-5; 11 bases match TRBD1. Germline V CDR1 and CDR2: LNHDA, SQIVND (reference sequence). The CDR3 spans 20 residues. V dropped 6 bases and J dropped 2; count of bases not matched to a gene: 18.

This clone was recorded only once. The chain links TRBV10-3 to TRBJ2-5; D possibly corresponds to TRBD2 (6 bases). The germline V gene encodes CDR1 ENHRY and CDR2 SYGVKD. V lost 5 bases, J lost 1 base, and 17 bases lay in between. The length of the CDR3 is 16 residues. The CDR3 nucleotides read TGTGCCATCAGTTCCCATCCTCGACTAGTCCAAGAGACCCAGTACTTC. It encodes CAISSHPRLVQETQYF.

This clone appeared once. J is TRBJ2-3 and V is TRBV11-2; possibly TRBD2 for D (6 bases). V was pared by 2 bases and J by 5 bases, with 20 bases between. Looked up from germline, CDR1 is SGHAT and CDR2 is FQNNGV. The CDR3 has 17 amino acids. CDR3: CASSLTGVGLGGDTQYF. Here the CDR3 DNA reads TGTGCCAGCAGCTTAACAGGTGTCGGGCTGGGGGGAGATACGCAGTATTTT.

In DNA form, the CDR3 reads TGTGCCAGCAGTCACCACAGGGGAAAGGGCCCCTACGAGCAGTACTTC. It codes for CASSHHRGKGPYEQYF. The chain employs TRBV6-2 or TRBV6-3 and TRBJ2-7; TRBD1 matches 7 bases. The CDR3 consists of 16 residues. Trimming at V came to 5 bases and at J to 2 bases, leaving 12 bases not matched to a gene. CDR1 and CDR2 (germline): MNHEY, SVGEGT.

The chain has TRBV19 and TRBJ1-2, with D perhaps TRBD1 (5 bases). V lost 6 bases and J 2 bases, leaving 10 bases between the germline ends. CDR1 and CDR2 (germline): LNHDA, SQIVND (reference sequence). The CDR3 length is 13 residues. Here the CDR3 reads CASRSRGNYGYTF. In DNA, the CDR3 is TGTGCCAGTAGGTCCCGGGGGAACTATGGCTACACCTTC.

This clone was seen once. The V and J genes are TRBV7-2 and TRBJ2-7, with 7 bases identical to TRBD1. CDR1 SGHTA and CDR2 FQGNSA come from the germline V gene. CDR3 length equals 17 residues. V lost 5 bases, J lost 7 bases, and 20 bases stayed unmatched. The CDR3 sequence is CASSTRAGPGQLREQYF. CDR3 nucleotides: TGTGCCAGCAGCACTCGCGCCGGGCCGGGACAGCTAAGGGAGCAGTACTTC.

The CDR3 bases are TGTGCCTGGAGTTCGAGACAGGGAGGATCCTACTCTGGAAACACCATATATTTT. This gives the protein CAWSSRQGGSYSGNTIYF. The V gene is TRBV30, the J gene TRBJ1-3; 7 nucleotides agree with TRBD1. The germline V gene has CDR1 GTSNPN and CDR2 SVGIG (reference sequence). J was trimmed by 0 bases and V by 2 bases; bases with no gene match: 13. This CDR3 spans 18 amino acids.

The chain uses TRBV6-5 and TRBJ2-1; 13 nucleotides agree with TRBD2. The CDR3 runs to 15 residues. From germline, CDR1 is MNHEY and CDR2 SVGAGI. Trimming at V came to 6 bases and at J to 6 bases, leaving 5 bases not matched to a gene. Written as DNA, the CDR3 is TGTGCCAGCAGCAACAGACTAGCGGGAGGCAATGAGCAGTTCTTC. Its protein product is CASSNRLAGGNEQFF.

This sequence joins TRBV28 and TRBJ1-6; 8 bases agree with TRBD1. V dropped 7 bases and J dropped 12; count of bases not matched to a gene: 14. Germline V lookup: CDR1 MDHEN, CDR2 SYDVKM. The CDR3 has 15 residues. CDR3 residues: CASNLIGQGPLPLHF. The CDR3 nucleotides are TGTGCCAGCAATCTAATAGGACAGGGCCCTTTACCCCTCCACTTT.

The chain joins TRBV7-3 to TRBJ1-1, with no clear D. The germline CDR1 and CDR2 sequences are SGHTA and FQGTGA. The V and J ends lost 2 bases and 0 bases respectively, with 10 bases between them. This CDR3 has 15 residues. The CDR3 bases are TGTGCCAGCAGCTTATCCAGGATTATGAACACTGAAGCTTTCTTT. Its translation is CASSLSRIMNTEAFF.

This rearrangement joins TRBV27 to TRBJ2-7, with D possibly being TRBD1 (5 bases). From germline, CDR1 is MNHEY and CDR2 SMNVEV (reference sequence). The CDR3 has 13 amino acids. V was clipped by 3 bases and J by 3 bases, with 9 bases between them. The CDR3 region is CASSLTVFYEQYF. The DNA of the CDR3 is TGTGCCAGCAGTTTGACAGTTTTCTACGAGCAGTACTTC.

The chain links TRBV30 to TRBJ2-2; 9 bases align to TRBD1. Germline CDR1 is GTSNPN and CDR2 is SVGIG (reference sequence). The CDR3 is 13 residues long. J was trimmed by 6 bases and V by 3 bases; bases with no gene match: 2. This CDR3 is CAWRGQGPGELFF. CDR3 in DNA: TGTGCCTGGAGGGGACAGGGACCCGGGGAGCTGTTTTTT.

A few counts support this clone. The rearrangement links TRBV11-2 to TRBJ1-4, with D unresolved. V lost 4 bases and J lost 7, with 10 bases in between. The V gene's germline CDR1 is SGHAT and CDR2 FQNNGV. There are 13 residues in the CDR3. The CDR3: CASSSWRSEKLFF. CDR3 coding DNA: TGTGCCAGCAGCTCATGGAGGAGTGAAAAACTGTTTTTT.

In regard to this clone: One end of the junction fails to match germline, which may point to a read error. The chain uses TRBV28 and TRBJ2-3, with 9 bases fitting TRBD2. Germline CDR1 and CDR2: MDHEN and SYDVKM. CDR3 length equals 12 residues. CDR3 residues: CASSFGLAGSTF. CDR3 in DNA: TGTGCCAGCAGTTTCGGCCTAGCGGGATCAACTTTT.

The CDR3 coding sequence is TGTGCCAGTAGTGCTCACAGGGGGCTCACAGATACGCAGTATTTT. It is translated as CASSAHRGLTDTQYF. This rearrangement joins TRBV19 to TRBJ2-3; 9 bases match TRBD1. The CDR3 is 15 residues long. In germline, CDR1 is LNHDA, CDR2 SQIVND (reference sequence). The trim removed 5 bases at V and 2 bases at J, leaving 5 bases unmatched. Full variable domain (outside the CDR3, taken from reference TRBV19 and TRBJ2-3): DGGITQSPKYLFRKEGQNVTLSCEQNLNHDAMYWYRQDPGQGLRLIYYSQIVNDFQKGDIAEGYSVSREKKESFPLTVTSAQKNPTAFYLCASSAHRGLTDTQYFGPGTRLTVL.

The CDR3 sequence is CASSLFDRGFQPQHF. In nucleotides, the CDR3 is TGTGCCAGCAGTTTATTTGACAGGGGGTTTCAGCCCCAGCATTTT. This chain joins TRBV28 and TRBJ1-5, with 9 bases that match TRBD1. There are 15 residues in the CDR3. Germline V CDR1 and CDR2: MDHEN, SYDVKM. V lost 1 base to trimming and J lost 6 bases; unmatched junction nucleotides: 4.